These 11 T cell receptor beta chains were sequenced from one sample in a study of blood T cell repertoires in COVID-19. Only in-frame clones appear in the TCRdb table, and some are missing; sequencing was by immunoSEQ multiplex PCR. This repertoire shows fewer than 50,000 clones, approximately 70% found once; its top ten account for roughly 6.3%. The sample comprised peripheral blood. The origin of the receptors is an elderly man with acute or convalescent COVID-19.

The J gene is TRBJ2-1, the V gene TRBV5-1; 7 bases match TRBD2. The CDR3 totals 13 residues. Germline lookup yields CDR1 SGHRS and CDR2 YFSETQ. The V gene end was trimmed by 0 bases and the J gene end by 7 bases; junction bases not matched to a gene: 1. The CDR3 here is CASSLVSGNEQFF. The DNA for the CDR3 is TGCGCCAGCAGCTTGGTTAGCGGGAATGAGCAGTTCTTC. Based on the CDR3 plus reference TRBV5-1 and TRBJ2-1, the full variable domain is KAGVTQTPRYLIKTRGQQVTLSCSPISGHRSVSWYQQTPGQGLQFLFEYFSETQRNKGNFPGRFSGRQFSNSRSEMNVSTLELGDSALYLCASSLVSGNEQFFGPGTRLTVL.

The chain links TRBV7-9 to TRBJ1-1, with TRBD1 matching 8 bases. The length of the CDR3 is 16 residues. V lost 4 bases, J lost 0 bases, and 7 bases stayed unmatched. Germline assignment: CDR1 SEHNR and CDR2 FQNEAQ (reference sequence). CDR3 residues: CASSSSRTGLNTEAFF. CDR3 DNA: TGTGCCAGCAGCTCCTCCCGGACAGGGCTGAACACTGAAGCTTTCTTT.

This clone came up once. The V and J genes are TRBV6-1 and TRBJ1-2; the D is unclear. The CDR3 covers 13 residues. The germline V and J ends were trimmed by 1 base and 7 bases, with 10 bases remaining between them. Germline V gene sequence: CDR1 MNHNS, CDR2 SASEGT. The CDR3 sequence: CASSEVQSGGYTF. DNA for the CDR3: TGTGCCAGCAGTGAAGTGCAATCCGGTGGCTACACCTTC.

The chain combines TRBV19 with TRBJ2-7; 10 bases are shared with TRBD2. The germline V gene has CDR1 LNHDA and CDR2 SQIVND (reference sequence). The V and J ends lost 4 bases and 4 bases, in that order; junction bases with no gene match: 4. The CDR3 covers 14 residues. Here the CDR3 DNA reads TGTGCCAGTAGTACAACGGGACTAGCGTACGAGCAGTACTTC. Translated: CASSTTGLAYEQYF.

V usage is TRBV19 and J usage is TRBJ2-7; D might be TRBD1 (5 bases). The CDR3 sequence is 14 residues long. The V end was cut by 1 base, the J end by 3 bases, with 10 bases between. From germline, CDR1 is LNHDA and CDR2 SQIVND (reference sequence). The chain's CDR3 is CASSIAGALYEQYF. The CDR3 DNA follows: TGTGCCAGTAGTATAGCTGGGGCCCTCTACGAGCAGTACTTC. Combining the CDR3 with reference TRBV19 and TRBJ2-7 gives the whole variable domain DGGITQSPKYLFRKEGQNVTLSCEQNLNHDAMYWYRQDPGQGLRLIYYSQIVNDFQKGDIAEGYSVSREKKESFPLTVTSAQKNPTAFYLCASSIAGALYEQYFGPGTRLTVT.

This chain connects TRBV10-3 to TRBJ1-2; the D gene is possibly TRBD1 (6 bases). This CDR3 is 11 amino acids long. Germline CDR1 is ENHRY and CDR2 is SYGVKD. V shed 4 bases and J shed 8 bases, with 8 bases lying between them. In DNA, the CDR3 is TGTGCCATCAGTGGGACAGAAGGCTACACCTTC. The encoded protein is CAISGTEGYTF.

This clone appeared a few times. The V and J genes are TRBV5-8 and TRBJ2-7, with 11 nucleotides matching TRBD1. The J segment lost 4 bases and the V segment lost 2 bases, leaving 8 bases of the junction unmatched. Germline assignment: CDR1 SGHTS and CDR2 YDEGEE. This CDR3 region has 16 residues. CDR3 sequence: CASSFPRDRGIYEQYF. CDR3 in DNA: TGTGCCAGCAGCTTCCCAAGGGACAGGGGGATTTACGAGCAGTACTTC.

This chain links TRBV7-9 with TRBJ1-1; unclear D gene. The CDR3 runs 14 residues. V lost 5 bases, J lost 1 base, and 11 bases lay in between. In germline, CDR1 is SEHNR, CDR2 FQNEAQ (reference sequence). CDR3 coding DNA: TGTGCCAGCAGCGCGGATTTTGGGAACACTGAAGCTTTCTTT. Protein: CASSADFGNTEAFF.

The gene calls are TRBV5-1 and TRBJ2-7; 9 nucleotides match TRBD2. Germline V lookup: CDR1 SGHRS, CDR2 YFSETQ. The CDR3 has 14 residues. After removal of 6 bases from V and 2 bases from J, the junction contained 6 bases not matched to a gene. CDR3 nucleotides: TGCGCCAGCACCGCGGGAGGGATCGCCTACGAGCAGTACTTC. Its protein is CASTAGGIAYEQYF.

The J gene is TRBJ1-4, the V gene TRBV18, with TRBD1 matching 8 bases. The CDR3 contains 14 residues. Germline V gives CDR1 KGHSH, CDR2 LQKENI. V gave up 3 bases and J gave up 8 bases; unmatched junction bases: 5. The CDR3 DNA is TGTGCCAGCTCACCGACAGGGGAAAGAGAAAAACTGTTTTTT. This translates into CASSPTGEREKLFF.

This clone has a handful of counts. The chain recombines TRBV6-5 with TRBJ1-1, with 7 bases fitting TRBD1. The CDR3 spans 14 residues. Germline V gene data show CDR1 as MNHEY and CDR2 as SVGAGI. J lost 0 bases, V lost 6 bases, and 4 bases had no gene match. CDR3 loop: CASRSGTVNTEAFF. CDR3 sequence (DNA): TGTGCCAGCAGATCCGGGACAGTGAACACTGAAGCTTTCTTT.